One sample yielded the 5 T cell receptor beta chains listed below, sequenced in a study of T-cell memory formation after mild COVID-19. MiXCR, run by TCRdb on the 5' RACE reads, gives a single entry per CDR3 protein. The repertoire holds around 300,000 distinct CDR3 sequences, under 15% seen once, with 20% to 25% in the top ten. The source material was PBMCs or a T cell subset sorted from them (not recorded which). The receptors stem from a man younger than 35 who had mild COVID-19 (a few samples of this study predate the infection). Cell type and time point are not known.

This rearrangement joins TRBV12-3 or TRBV12-4 to TRBJ2-1; 12 bases match TRBD2. This CDR3 spans 17 amino acids. V was pared by 3 bases and J by 0 bases, with 3 bases of the junction left unmatched. The DNA of the CDR3 is TGTGCCAGCAGTTTGACTAGCGGGGGCCTCTCCTACAATGAGCAGTTCTTC. This translates into CASSLTSGGLSYNEQFF.

The chain employs TRBV7-9 and TRBJ2-7; the D gene is possibly TRBD1 (6 bases). Trimming shortened V by 7 bases and J by 2 bases, and 18 bases separated the two germline ends. Germline CDR1 reads SEHNR; CDR2 reads FQNEAQ (reference sequence). This CDR3 has 15 amino acids. The CDR3 protein is CASNQQGESPYEQYF. DNA of the CDR3: TGTGCCAGCAACCAACAGGGAGAATCCCCCTACGAGCAGTACTTC.

This sequence joins TRBV4-2 and TRBJ1-4, with D possibly matching TRBD1 (6 bases). V lost 11 bases and J 4 bases, leaving 17 bases between the germline ends. This CDR3 has 14 residues. Germline V gives CDR1 LGHNA, CDR2 YNFKEQ. CDR3 sequence: CAARGGSINEKLFF. Here the CDR3 DNA reads TGTGCCGCCAGAGGGGGGAGCATTAATGAAAAACTGTTTTTT.

This clonotype has only a few counts. This chain uses TRBV6-2 or TRBV6-3 with TRBJ1-6; possible D gene TRBD1, 5 bases. Trimming removed 4 bases at V and 7 bases at J, with 26 bases between. The CDR3 is 19 residues long. Germline CDR1 reads MNHEY; CDR2 reads SVGEGT. As DNA, the CDR3 is TGTGCCAGCAGTTGTCCTCCGTGGGGGGACCGGTGTGAGAATTCACCCCTCCACTTT. This codes for CASSCPPWGDRCENSPLHF.

V gene TRBV29-1 combines with J gene TRBJ1-1; TRBD1 matches 9 bases. Per germline, CDR1 SQVTM and CDR2 ANQGSEA. The V gene end was trimmed by 6 bases and the J gene end by 1 base; junction bases not matched to a gene: 3. The CDR3 length is 13 residues. The CDR3 protein is CSVTGQGNTEAFF. CDR3 nucleotides: TGCAGCGTGACGGGACAGGGGAACACTGAAGCTTTCTTT.